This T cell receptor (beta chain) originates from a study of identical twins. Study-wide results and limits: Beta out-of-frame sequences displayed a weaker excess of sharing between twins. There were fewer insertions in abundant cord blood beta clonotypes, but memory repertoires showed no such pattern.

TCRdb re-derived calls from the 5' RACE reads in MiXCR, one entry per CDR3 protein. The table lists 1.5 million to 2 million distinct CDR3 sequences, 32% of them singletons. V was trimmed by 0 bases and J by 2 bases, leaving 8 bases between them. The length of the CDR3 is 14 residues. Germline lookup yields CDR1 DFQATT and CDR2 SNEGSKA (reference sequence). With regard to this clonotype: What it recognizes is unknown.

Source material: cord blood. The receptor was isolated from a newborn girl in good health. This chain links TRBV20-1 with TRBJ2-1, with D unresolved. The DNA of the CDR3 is TGCAGTGCTAGAGAGGCCCCCACCTACAATGAGCAGTTCTTC. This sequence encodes CSAREAPTYNEQFF.